This TCR beta chain emerged from a study of Ad26.COV2.S vaccination and SARS-CoV-2 variants. About the study: Vaccine-arm donor from the placebo-controlled COV1001 Ad26.COV2.S trial. General study points: The placebo group had lower spike-specific TCR breadth than the vaccine recipients did.

On this clone itself: No antigen is known for it.

Described treatment: around 19 received Ad26.COV2.S at low or high dose, single or two shots; about 5 received placebo; per-sample allocation not given. Collection of samples fell on day 63 after the first vaccine or placebo injection. The CDR3 extends over 14 amino acids. The germline V gene has CDR1 SGHRS and CDR2 YFSETQ. V was cut by 5 bases and J by 6 bases, with 14 bases left in between. Data came from immunoSEQ multiplex PCR; TCRdb stores just in-frame clones and leaves some out. The data hold hundreds of thousands of clones, with over 80% observed a single time. The chain links TRBV5-1 to TRBJ1-4; the D gene is possibly TRBD1 (6 bases). The source material was peripheral blood, sampled in a trial of Ad26.COV2.S vaccine versus placebo. The TCR was taken from a person aged 18 to 65 who received the Ad26.COV2.S COVID-19 vaccine or a placebo. CDR3 DNA: TGCGCCAGCAGTCAGACCTGGGGGCATGAAAAACTGTTTTTT. Protein: CASSQTWGHEKLFF.